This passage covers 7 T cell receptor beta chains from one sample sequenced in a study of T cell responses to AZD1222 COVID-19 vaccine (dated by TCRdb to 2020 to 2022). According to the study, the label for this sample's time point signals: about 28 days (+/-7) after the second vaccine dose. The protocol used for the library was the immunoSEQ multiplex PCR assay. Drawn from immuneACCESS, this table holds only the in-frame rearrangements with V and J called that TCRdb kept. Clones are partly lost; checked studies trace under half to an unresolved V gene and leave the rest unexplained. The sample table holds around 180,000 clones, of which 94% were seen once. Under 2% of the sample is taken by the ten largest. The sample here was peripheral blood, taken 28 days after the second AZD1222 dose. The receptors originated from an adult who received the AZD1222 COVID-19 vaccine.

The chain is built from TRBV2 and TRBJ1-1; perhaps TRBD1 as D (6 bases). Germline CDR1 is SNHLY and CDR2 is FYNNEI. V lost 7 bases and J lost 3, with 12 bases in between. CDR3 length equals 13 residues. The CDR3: CASMSGVDTEAFF. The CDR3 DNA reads TGTGCCAGCATGTCAGGGGTCGACACTGAAGCTTTCTTT.

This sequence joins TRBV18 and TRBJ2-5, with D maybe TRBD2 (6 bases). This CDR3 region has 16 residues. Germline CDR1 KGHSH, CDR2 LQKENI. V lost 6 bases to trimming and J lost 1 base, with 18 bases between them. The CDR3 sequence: CASSPSGGSPQETQYF. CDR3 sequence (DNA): TGTGCCAGCTCGCCTAGTGGGGGGAGCCCCCAAGAGACCCAGTACTTC.

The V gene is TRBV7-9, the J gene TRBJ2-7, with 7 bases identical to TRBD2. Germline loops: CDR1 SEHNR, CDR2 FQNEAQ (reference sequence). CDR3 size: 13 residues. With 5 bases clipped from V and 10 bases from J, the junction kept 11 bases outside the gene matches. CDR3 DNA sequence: TGTGCCAGCAGCCTCATTACTAGCGTTATACAGTACTTC. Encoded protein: CASSLITSVIQYF.

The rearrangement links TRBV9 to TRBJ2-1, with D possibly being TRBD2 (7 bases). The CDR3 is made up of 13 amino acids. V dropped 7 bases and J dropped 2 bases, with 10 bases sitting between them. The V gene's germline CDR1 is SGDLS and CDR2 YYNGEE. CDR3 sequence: CASGGAAYNEQFF. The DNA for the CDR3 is TGTGCCAGCGGGGGGGCCGCCTACAATGAGCAGTTCTTC.

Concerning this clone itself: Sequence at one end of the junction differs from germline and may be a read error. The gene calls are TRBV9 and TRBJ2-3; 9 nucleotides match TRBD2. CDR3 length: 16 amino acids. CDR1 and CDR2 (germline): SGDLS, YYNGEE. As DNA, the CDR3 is TGTGCCTGCAGCGTAGCTGGGGGCGGGGGGGCGGATACGCAGTATTTT. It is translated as CACSVAGGGGADTQYF. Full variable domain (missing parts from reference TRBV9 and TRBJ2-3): DSGVTQTPKHLITATGQRVTLRCSPRSGDLSVYWYQQSLDQGLQFLIQYYNGEERAKGNILERFSAQQFPDLHSELNLSSLELGDSALYFCACSVAGGGGADTQYFGPGTRLTVL.

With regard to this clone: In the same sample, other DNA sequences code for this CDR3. Written as DNA, the CDR3 is TGTGCCAGCAGTGACCCAGGCACAGATACGCAGTATTTT. The encoded protein is CASSDPGTDTQYF. V is TRBV6-4 and J is TRBJ2-3; D is uncertain. Trimming left V 2 bases short and J 1 base short, with 4 bases between. The CDR3 sequence is 13 residues long. Germline CDR1 reads MRHNA; CDR2 reads SNTAGT.

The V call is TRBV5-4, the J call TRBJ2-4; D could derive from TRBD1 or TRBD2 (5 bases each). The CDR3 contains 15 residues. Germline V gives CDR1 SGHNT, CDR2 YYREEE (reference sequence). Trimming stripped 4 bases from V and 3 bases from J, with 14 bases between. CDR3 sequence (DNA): TGTGCCAGCAGCGACTTTGGGGGAAACAAAAACATTCAGTACTTC. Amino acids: CASSDFGGNKNIQYF.